A single sample is the source of the 8 T cell receptor beta chains below, sequenced in a study of T-cell reconstitution after alpha-beta-depleted transplantation in children. As it was prepared, the TCRbeta library received unique molecular identifiers. MiXCR, applied by TCRdb to the PCR reads, yields one record per CDR3 protein. The table has approximately 300,000 distinct CDR3 sequences, roughly 9.1% seen once; the top ten hold less than 8%. This specimen consisted of PBMCs, obtained before TCRalphabeta/CD19-depleted stem cell transplant. The receptors stem from a boy younger than two with acute myeloid leukemia, due to receive a stem cell transplant.

About this clonotype: A much more abundant neighbour one base away suggests this may be a read error. This rearrangement joins TRBV27 to TRBJ2-3; 7 nucleotides agree with TRBD2. The germline CDR1 and CDR2 sequences are MNHEY and SMNVEV (reference sequence). The CDR3 spans 15 residues. V lost 0 bases and J lost 7; bases outside the gene matches: 7. The CDR3 protein is CASSLSRGEVHTQYF. The CDR3, as DNA: TGTGCCAGCAGTTTATCACGGGGGGAGGTCCATACGCAGTATTTT.

This clonotype was detected many times. The chain employs TRBV3-1 and TRBJ1-2, with unresolved D. CDR3 length: 15 amino acids. Germline assignment: CDR1 LGHDT and CDR2 YNNKEL (reference sequence). Trimming left V 4 bases short and J 2 bases short, with 14 bases between. DNA for the CDR3: TGTGCCAGCAGCCTCCGGAGTCGGGAAAACTATGGCTACACCTTC. Amino acids: CASSLRSRENYGYTF.

At least ten counts were recorded for this clonotype. The gene calls are TRBV29-1 and TRBJ2-7; D not resolved. The V end lost 3 bases, the J end lost 1 base, and 7 bases lay between the germline ends. Germline CDR1 SQVTM, CDR2 ANQGSEA. CDR3 length: 12 residues. CDR3 nucleotides: TGCAGCGTTGAGTCCGGATCCTACGAGCAGTACTTC. It is translated as CSVESGSYEQYF.

This clonotype came up many times. This chain connects TRBV7-2 to TRBJ2-3; the match to TRBD2 covers 10 bases. Germline V lookup: CDR1 SGHTA, CDR2 FQGNSA. V was clipped by 0 bases and J by 0 bases; unmatched bases: 6. The CDR3 runs 18 residues. This CDR3 reads CASSLALAGALSTDTQYF. CDR3 in DNA: TGTGCCAGCAGCTTAGCGCTAGCGGGAGCCTTAAGCACAGATACGCAGTATTTT.

V is TRBV21-1 and J is TRBJ1-5. TRBV21-1 is a documented pseudogene. This CDR3 has 15 residues. CDR3 nucleotide sequence: TGTGCCAGCAGCAAATCCGCGAGGCCGAATCAGCCCCAGCATTTT. The encoded protein is CASSKSARPNQPQHF.

This clonotype was detected many times. The V call is TRBV7-8, the J call TRBJ2-7, with D possibly TRBD1 on 6 matching bases. V dropped 1 base and J dropped 4 bases, with 20 bases sitting between them. This CDR3 is built from 17 residues. CDR1 and CDR2 (germline): SGHVS, FQNEAQ. The CDR3 coding sequence is TGTGCCAGCAGCTTAGGAGGCCAGACAGGTCACCCATACGAGCAGTACTTC. This codes for CASSLGGQTGHPYEQYF. Full variable domain (rest looked up from reference TRBV7-8 and TRBJ2-7): GAGVSQSPRYKVAKRGQDVALRCDPISGHVSLFWYQQALGQGPEFLTYFQNEAQLDKSGLPSDRFFAERPEGSVSTLKIQRTQQEDSAVYLCASSLGGQTGHPYEQYFGPGTRLTVT.

This clonotype was observed at least ten times. The rearrangement joins TRBV4-3 to TRBJ2-2, with D hard to call. CDR3 length equals 14 residues. V gave up 0 bases and J gave up 4 bases, with 6 bases separating them. Germline V gene data show CDR1 as LGHNA and CDR2 as YSLEER. The CDR3 here is CASSQDKGTGELFF. The DNA of the CDR3 is TGCGCCAGCAGCCAAGATAAGGGCACCGGGGAGCTGTTTTTT.

This clonotype was found many times. This chain uses TRBV24-1 with TRBJ2-5; D not certain. Germline V gene data show CDR1 as KGHDR and CDR2 as SFDVKD. The CDR3 has 12 amino acids. The V and J ends lost 0 bases and 5 bases respectively, with 3 bases between them. The CDR3 is CATSDLRETQYF. The CDR3 DNA reads TGTGCCACCAGTGATTTGCGGGAGACCCAGTACTTC.